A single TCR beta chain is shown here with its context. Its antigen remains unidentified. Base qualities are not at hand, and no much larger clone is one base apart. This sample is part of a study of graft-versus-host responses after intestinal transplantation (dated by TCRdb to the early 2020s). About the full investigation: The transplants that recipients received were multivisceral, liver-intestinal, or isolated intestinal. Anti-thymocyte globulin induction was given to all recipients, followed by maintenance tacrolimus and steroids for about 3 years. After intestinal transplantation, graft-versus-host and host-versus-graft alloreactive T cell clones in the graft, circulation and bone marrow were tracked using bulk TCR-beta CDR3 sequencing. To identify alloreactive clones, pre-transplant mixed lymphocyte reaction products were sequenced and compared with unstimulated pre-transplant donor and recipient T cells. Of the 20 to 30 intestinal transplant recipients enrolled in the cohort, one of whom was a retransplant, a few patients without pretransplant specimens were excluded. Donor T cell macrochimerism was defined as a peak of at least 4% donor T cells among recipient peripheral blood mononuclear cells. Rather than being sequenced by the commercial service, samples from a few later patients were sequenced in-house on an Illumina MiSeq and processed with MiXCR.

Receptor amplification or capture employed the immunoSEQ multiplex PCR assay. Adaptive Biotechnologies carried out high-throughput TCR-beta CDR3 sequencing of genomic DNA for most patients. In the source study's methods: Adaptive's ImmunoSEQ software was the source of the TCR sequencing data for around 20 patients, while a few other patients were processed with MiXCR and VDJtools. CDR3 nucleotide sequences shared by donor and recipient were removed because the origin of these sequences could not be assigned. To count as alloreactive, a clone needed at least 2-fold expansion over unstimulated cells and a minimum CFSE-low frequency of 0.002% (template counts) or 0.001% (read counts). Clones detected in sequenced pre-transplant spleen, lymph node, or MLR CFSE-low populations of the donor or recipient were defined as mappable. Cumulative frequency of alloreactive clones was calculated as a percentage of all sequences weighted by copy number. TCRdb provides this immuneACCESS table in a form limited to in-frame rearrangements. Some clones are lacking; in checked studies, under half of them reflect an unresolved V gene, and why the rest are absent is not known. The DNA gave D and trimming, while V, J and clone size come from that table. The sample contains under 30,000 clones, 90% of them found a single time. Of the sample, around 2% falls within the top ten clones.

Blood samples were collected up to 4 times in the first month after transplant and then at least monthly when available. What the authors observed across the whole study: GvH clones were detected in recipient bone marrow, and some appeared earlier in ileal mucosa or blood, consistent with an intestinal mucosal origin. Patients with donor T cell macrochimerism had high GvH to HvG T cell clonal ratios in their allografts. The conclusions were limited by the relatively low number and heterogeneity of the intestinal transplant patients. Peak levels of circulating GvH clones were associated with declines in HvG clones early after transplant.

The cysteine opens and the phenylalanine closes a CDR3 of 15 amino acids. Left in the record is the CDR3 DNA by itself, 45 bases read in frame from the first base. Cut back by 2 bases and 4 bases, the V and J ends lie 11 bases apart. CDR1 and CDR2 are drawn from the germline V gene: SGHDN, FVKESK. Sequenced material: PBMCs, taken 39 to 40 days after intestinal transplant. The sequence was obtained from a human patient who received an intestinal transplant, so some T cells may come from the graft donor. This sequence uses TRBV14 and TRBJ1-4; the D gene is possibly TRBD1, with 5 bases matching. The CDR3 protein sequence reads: CASSQQGGDNEKLFF. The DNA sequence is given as TGTGCCAGCAGCCAACAGGGTGGCGATAATGAAAAACTGTTTTTT.